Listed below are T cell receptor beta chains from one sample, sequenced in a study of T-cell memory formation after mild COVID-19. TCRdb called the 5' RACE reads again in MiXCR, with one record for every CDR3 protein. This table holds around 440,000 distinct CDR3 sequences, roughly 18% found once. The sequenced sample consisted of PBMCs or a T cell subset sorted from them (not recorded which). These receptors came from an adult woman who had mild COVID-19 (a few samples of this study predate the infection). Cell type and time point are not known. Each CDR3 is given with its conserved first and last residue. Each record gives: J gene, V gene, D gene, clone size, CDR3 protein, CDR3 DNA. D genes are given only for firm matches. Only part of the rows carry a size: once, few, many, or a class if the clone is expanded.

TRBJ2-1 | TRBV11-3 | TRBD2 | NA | CASSLRRGNYNEQFF | TGCGCCAGCAGCTTACGGCGGGGGAACTACAATGAGCAGTTCTTC
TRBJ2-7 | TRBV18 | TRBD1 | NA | CASSARDRGLYEQYF | TGTGCCAGCTCAGCCCGGGACAGGGGGCTTTACGAGCAGTACTTC
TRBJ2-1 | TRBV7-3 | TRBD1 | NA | CASSLDRAREQFF | TGTGCCAGCAGCTTGGACAGGGCTCGCGAGCAGTTCTTC
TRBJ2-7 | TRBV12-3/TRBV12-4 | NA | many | CASSDSSYEQYF | TGCGCCAGCAGCGACAGCTCCTACGAGCAGTACTTC
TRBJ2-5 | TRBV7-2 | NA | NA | CASSLRGQSQETQYF | TGTGCCAGCAGCTTACGAGGCCAGTCCCAAGAGACCCAGTACTTC
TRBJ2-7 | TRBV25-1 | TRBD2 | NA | CASSDRGTGGSYEQYF | TGTGCCAGCAGCGACCGAGGTACGGGGGGATCCTACGAGCAGTACTTC
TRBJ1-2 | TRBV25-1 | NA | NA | CASSEITTEGWGYTF | TGTGCCAGCAGTGAAATTACTACAGAGGGATGGGGCTACACCTTC
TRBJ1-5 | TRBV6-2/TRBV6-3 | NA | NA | CASSYSHRRYYSNQPQHF | TGTGCCAGCAGTTACTCACATCGTAGATACTATAGCAATCAGCCCCAGCATTTT
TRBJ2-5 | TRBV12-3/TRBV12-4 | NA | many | CASSSGIQETQYF | TGTGCCAGCAGTTCTGGGATTCAAGAGACCCAGTACTTC
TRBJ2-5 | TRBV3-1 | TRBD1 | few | CASSTGAQETQYF | TGTGCCAGCAGCACAGGGGCGCAGGAGACCCAGTACTTC